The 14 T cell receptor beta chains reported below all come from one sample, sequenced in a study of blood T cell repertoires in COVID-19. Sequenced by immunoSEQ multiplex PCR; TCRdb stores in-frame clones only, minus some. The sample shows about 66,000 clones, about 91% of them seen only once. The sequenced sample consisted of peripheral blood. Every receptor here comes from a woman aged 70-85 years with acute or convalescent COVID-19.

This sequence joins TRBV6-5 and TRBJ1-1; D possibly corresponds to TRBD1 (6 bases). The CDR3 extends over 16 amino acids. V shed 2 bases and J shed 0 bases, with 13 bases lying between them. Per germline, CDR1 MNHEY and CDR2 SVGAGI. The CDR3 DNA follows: TGTGCCAGCAGTTACCTTGGGAACAGGGTGAACACTGAAGCTTTCTTT. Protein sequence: CASSYLGNRVNTEAFF.

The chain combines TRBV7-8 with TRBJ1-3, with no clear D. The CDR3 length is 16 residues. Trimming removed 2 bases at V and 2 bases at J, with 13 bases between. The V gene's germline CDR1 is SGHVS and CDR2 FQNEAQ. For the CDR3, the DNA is TGTGCCAGCAGCTTACCACGGTTGGTAGCTGGAAACACCATATATTTT. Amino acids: CASSLPRLVAGNTIYF.

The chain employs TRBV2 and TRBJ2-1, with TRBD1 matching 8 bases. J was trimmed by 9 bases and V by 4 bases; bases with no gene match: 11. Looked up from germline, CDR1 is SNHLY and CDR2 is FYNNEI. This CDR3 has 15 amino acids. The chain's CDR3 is CASSADRAAGGEQFF. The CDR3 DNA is TGTGCCAGCAGTGCGGACAGGGCGGCCGGCGGTGAGCAGTTCTTC.

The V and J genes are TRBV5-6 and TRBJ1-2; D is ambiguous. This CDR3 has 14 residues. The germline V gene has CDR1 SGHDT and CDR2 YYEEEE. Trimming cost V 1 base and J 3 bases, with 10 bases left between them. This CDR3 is CASSLSNRHYGYTF. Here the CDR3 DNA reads TGTGCCAGCAGCTTGTCGAACAGACACTATGGCTACACCTTC.

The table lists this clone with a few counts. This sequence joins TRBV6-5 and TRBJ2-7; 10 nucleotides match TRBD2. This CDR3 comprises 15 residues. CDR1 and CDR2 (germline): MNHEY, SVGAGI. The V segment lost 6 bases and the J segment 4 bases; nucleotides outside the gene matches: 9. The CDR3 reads CASRLAGAGEYEQYF. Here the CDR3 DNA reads TGTGCCAGCAGGCTAGCGGGAGCCGGAGAGTACGAGCAGTACTTC.

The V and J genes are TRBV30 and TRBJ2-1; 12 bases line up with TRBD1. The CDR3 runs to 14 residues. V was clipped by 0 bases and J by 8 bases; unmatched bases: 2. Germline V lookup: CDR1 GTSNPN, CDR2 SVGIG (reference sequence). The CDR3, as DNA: TGTGCCTGGAGTGTGGGGACAGGGGGCTATGAGCAGTTCTTC. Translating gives CAWSVGTGGYEQFF.

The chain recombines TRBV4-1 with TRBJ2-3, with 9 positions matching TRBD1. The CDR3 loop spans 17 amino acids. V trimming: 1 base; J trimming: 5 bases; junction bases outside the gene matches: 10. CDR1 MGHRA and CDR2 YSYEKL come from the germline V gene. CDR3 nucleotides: TGCGCCAGCAGCCAAGGGTGGTCGACAGGGGGGAAAGATACGCAGTATTTT. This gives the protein CASSQGWSTGGKDTQYF.

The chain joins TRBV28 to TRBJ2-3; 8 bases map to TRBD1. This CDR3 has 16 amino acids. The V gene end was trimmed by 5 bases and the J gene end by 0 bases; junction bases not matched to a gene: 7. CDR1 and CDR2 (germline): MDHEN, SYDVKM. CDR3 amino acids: CASSPGQESSTDTQYF. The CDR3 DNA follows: TGTGCCAGCAGTCCGGGACAGGAGTCTAGCACAGATACGCAGTATTTT.

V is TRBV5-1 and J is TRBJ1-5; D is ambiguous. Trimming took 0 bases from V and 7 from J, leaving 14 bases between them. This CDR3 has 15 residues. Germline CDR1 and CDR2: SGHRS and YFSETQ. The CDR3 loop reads CASSLGPRREQPQHF. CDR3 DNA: TGCGCCAGCAGCTTGGGGCCCCGGAGGGAGCAGCCCCAGCATTTT.

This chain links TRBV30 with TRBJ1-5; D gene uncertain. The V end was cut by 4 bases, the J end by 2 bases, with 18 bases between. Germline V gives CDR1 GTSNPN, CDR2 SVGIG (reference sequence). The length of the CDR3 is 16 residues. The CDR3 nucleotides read TGTGCCTGGACCCTGACACTTTCCGGGGGCAATCAGCCCCAGCATTTT. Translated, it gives CAWTLTLSGGNQPQHF. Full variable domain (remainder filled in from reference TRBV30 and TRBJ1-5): SQTIHQWPATLVQPVGSPLSLECTVEGTSNPNLYWYRQAAGRGLQLLFYSVGIGQISSEVPQNLSASRPQDRQFILSSKKLLLSDSGFYLCAWTLTLSGGNQPQHFGDGTRLSIL.

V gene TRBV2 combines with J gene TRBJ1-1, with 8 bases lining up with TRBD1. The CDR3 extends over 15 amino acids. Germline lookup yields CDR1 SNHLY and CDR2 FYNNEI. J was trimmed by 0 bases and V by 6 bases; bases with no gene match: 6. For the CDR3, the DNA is TGTGCCAGCAGCCCCAGACAGGGGCTGAACACTGAAGCTTTCTTT. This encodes CASSPRQGLNTEAFF.

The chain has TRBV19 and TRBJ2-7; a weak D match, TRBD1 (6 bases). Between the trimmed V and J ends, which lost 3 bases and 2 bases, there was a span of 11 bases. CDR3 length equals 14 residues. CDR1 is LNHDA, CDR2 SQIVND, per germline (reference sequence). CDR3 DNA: TGTGCCAGTAGTATGGCAGGGGCGCCCTACGAGCAGTACTTC. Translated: CASSMAGAPYEQYF.

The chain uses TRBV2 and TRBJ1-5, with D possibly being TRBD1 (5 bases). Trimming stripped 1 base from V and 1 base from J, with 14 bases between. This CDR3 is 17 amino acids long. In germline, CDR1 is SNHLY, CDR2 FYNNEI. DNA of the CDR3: TGTGCCAGCAGTGAAGGGACACTGATGAGGAGCAATCAGCCCCAGCATTTT. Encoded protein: CASSEGTLMRSNQPQHF.

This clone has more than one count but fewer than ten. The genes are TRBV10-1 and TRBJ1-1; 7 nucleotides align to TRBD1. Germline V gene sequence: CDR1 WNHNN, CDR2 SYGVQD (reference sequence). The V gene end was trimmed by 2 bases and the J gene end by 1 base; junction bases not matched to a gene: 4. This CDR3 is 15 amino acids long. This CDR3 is CASSEPRDRNTEAFF. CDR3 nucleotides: TGCGCCAGCAGTGAGCCCCGGGACAGGAACACTGAAGCTTTCTTT.